These 5 T cell receptor beta chains were sequenced from one sample in a study of shared clonotypes between healthy human individuals. Profiling relied on immunoSEQ multiplex PCR, and the TCRdb table lists in-frame clones only, not all of them. Among fewer than 850,000 clones listed, about two thirds were seen once. Specimen: memory CD4+ T cells sorted from blood. Subset meaning: CD45RA-negative fraction. These receptors originate from a woman in her twenties or thirties in good health.

This clone was seen only a few times. This specimen includes other DNA sequences encoding the same CDR3. V usage is TRBV18 and J usage is TRBJ2-2; D is unresolved. Trimming took off 3 bases at V and 6 bases at J, with 11 bases between the two ends. The V gene's germline CDR1 is KGHSH and CDR2 LQKENI. This CDR3 comprises 14 residues. CDR3 in DNA: TGTGCCAGCTCACCCCCTTCGGTCGCCGGGGAGCTGTTTTTT. Translated, it gives CASSPPSVAGELFF.

This clone was counted at least ten times. The chain recombines TRBV29-1 with TRBJ1-5, with 7 bases fitting TRBD1. V dropped 5 bases and J dropped 5; count of bases not matched to a gene: 9. The CDR3 has 14 amino acids. CDR1 is SQVTM, CDR2 ANQGSEA, per germline. CDR3 residues: CSVREQGWDQPQHF. Here the CDR3 DNA reads TGCAGCGTTCGGGAACAGGGGTGGGATCAGCCCCAGCATTTT.

V usage is TRBV27 and J usage is TRBJ2-7; 10 positions agree with TRBD2. Germline lookup yields CDR1 MNHEY and CDR2 SMNVEV (reference sequence). V was clipped by 3 bases and J by 6 bases; unmatched bases: 8. The CDR3 totals 15 residues. CDR3 nucleotide sequence: TGTGCCAGCAGTTTCAGCGGGAGGGAACCCGGCGAGCAGTACTTC. As protein: CASSFSGREPGEQYF.

In this sample, this clone turned up many times. The chain combines TRBV7-9 with TRBJ2-3; 8 bases are shared with TRBD2. The germline V gene has CDR1 SEHNR and CDR2 FQNEAQ (reference sequence). V shed 5 bases, J shed 4 bases, and the junction held 14 bases outside the gene matches. This CDR3 contains 17 residues. The CDR3 DNA reads TGTGCCAGCAGCCCCCACCTAACTAGCGGCGGGGCAGATACGCAGTATTTT. Encoded protein: CASSPHLTSGGADTQYF.

This chain joins TRBV19 and TRBJ1-2, with no clear D. Germline V lookup: CDR1 LNHDA, CDR2 SQIVND (reference sequence). This CDR3 comprises 13 residues. V gave up 5 bases and J gave up 3 bases, with 10 bases separating them. CDR3 protein: CASSEGSHYGYTF. The CDR3 DNA reads TGTGCCAGTAGTGAGGGTAGTCACTATGGCTACACCTTC.